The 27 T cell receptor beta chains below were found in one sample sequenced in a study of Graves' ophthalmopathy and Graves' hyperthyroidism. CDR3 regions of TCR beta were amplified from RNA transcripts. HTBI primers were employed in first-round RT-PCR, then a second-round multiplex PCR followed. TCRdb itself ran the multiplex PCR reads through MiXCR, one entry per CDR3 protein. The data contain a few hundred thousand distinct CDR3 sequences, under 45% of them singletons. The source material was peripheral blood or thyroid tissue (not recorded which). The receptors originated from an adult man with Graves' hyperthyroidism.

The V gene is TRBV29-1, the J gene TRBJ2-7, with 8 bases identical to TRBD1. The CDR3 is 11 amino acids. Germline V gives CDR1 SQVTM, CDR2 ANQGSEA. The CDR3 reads CSPGQGYEQYF. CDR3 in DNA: TGCAGTCCTGGACAGGGCTACGAGCAGTACTTC.

The CDR3 protein is CATSPTGTQYF. The DNA for the CDR3 is TGTGCCACCAGCCCTACAGGGACCCAGTACTTC. The chain is built from TRBV15 and TRBJ2-5; tentatively, D is TRBD1 (5 bases). The V gene's germline CDR1 is LNHNV and CDR2 YYDKDF (reference sequence). CDR3 length equals 11 residues. The V gene lost 5 bases and the J gene lost 7 bases, with 8 bases spanning the gap.

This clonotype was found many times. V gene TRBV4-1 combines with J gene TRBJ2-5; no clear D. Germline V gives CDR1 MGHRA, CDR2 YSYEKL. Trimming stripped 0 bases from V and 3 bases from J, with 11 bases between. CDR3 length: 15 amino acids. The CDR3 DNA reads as TGCGCCAGCAGCCAAGATATTTTCGGAGAAGAGACCCAGTACTTC. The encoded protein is CASSQDIFGEETQYF.

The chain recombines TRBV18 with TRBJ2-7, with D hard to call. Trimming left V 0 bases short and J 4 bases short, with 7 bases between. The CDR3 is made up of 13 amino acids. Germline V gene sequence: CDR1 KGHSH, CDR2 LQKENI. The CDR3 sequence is CASSPPEGYEQYF. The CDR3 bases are TGTGCCAGCTCACCACCGGAAGGGTACGAGCAGTACTTC.

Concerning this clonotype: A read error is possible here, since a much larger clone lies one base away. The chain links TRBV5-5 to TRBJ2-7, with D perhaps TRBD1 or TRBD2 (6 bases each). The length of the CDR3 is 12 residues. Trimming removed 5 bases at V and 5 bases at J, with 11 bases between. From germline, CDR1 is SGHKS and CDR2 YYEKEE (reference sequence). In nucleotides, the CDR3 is TGTGCCAGCAGTAGGGGGGCCAACGAGCAGTACTTC. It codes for CASSRGANEQYF.

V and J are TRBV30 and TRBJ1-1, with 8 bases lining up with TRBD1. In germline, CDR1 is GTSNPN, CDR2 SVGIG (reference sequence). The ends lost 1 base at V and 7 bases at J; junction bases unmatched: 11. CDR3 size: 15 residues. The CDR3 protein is CAWSDMTGATIEAFF. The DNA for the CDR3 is TGTGCCTGGAGTGATATGACAGGGGCGACAATTGAAGCTTTCTTT.

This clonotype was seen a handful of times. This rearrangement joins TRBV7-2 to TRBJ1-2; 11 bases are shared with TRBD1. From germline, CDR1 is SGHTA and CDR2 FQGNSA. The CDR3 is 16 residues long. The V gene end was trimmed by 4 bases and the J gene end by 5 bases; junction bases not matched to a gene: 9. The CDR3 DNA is TGTGCCAGCAGCTCCCCTCCGGGACAGGGGGGATATGGCTACACCTTC. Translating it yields CASSSPPGQGGYGYTF.

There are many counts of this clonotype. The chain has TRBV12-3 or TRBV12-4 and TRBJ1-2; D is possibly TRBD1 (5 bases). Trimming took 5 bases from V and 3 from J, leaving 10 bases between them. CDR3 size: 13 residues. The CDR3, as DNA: TGTGCCAGCAGTCCGGGACCGGACTATGGCTACACCTTC. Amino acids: CASSPGPDYGYTF.

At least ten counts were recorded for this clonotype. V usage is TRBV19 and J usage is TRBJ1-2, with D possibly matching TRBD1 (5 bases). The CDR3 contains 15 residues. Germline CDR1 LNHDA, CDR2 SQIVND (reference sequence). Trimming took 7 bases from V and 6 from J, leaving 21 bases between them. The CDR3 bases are TGTGCCAGTATATCGGCAGGGACCGAGGAGGATGGCTACACCTTC. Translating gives CASISAGTEEDGYTF.

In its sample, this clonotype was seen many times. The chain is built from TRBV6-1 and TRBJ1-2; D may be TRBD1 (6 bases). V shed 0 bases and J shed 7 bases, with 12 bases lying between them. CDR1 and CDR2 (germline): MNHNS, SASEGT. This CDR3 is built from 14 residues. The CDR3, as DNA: TGTGCCAGCAGTGAAGCAGGGACACACCTTGGCTACACCTTC. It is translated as CASSEAGTHLGYTF.

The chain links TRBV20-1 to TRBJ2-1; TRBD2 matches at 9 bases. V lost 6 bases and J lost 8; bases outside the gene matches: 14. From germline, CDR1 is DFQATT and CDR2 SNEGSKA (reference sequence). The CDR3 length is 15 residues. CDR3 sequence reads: CSAQSGGRGSHEQFF. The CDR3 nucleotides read TGCAGTGCCCAGAGCGGGGGGAGGGGTTCCCATGAGCAGTTCTTC.

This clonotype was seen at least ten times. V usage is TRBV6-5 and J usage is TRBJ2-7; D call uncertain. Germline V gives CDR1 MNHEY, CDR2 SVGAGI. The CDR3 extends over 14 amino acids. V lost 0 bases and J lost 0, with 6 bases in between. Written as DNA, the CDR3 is TGTGCCAGCAGTTACTCTCTTAGCTCCTACGAGCAGTACTTC. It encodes CASSYSLSSYEQYF.

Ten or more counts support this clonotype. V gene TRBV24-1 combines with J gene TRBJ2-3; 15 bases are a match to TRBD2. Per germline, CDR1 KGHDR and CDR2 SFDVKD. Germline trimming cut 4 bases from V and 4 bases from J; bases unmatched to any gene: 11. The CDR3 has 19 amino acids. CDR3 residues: CATSDPPGLAGGDADTQYF. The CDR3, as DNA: TGTGCCACCAGTGACCCACCGGGACTAGCGGGAGGTGATGCAGATACGCAGTATTTT.

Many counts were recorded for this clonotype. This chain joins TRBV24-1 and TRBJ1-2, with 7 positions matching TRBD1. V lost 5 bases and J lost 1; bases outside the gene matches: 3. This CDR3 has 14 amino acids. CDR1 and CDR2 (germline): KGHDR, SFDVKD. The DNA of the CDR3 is TGTGCCACCAGTGTCCGGGACAGTAACTATGGCTACACCTTC. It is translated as CATSVRDSNYGYTF.

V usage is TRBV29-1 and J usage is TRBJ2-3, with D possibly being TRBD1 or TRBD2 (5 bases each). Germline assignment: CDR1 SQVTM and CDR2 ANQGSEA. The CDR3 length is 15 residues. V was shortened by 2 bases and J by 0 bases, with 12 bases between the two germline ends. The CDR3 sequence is CSVETKGRSTDTQYF. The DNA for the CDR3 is TGCAGCGTTGAAACGAAGGGACGCAGCACAGATACGCAGTATTTT.

CDR3 DNA: TGCAGTGCTAGAGCGGACAGGGGGGTAGAGACCCAGTACTTC. It encodes CSARADRGVETQYF. V is TRBV20-1 and J is TRBJ2-5; 10 nucleotides align to TRBD1. Germline CDR1 DFQATT, CDR2 SNEGSKA (reference sequence). CDR3 length: 14 amino acids. V was clipped by 1 base and J by 4 bases; unmatched bases: 3.

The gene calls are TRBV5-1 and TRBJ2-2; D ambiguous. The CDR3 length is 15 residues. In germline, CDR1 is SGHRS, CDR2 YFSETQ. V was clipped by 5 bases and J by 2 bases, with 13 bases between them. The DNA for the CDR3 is TGCGCCAGCAGTGAGAGCTCTGGAAACACCGGGGAGCTGTTTTTT. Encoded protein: CASSESSGNTGELFF.

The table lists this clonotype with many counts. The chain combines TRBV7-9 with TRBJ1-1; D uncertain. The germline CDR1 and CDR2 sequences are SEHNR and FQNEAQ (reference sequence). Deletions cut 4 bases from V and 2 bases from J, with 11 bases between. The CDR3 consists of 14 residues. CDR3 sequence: CASSSPIHNTEAFF. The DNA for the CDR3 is TGTGCCAGCAGCTCGCCGATACACAACACTGAAGCTTTCTTT.

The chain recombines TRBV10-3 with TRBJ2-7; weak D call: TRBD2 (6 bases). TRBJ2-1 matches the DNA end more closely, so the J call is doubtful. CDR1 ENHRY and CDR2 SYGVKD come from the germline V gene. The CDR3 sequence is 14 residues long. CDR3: CAISDGTVDNEQFF. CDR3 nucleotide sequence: TGTGCCATCAGTGACGGGACTGTGGACAATGAGCAGTTCTTC.

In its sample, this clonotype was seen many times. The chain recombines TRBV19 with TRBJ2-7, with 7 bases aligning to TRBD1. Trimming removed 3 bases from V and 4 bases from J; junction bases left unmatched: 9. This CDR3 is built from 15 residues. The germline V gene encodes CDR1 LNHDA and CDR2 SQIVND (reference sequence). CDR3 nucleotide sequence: TGTGCCAGTAGTATCGACAGGGCGTGGGGATACGAGCAGTACTTC. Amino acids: CASSIDRAWGYEQYF.

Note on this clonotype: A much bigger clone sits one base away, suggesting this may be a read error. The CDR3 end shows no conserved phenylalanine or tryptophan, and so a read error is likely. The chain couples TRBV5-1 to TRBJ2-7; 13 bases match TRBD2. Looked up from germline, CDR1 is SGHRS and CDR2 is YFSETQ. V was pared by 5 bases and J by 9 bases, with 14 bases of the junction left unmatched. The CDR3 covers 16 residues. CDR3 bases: TGCGCCAGCAGGGAGAGACTAGCGGGGGGACCAAACGGGCAGTACCTC. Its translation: CASRERLAGGPNGQYL.

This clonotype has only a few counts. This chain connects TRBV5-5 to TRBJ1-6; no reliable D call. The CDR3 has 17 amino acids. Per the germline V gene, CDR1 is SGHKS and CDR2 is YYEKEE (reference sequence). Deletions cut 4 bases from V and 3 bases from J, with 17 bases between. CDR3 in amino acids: CASSHGRRTYYNSPLHF. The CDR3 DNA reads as TGTGCCAGCAGCCATGGAAGACGGACTTACTATAATTCACCCCTCCACTTT.

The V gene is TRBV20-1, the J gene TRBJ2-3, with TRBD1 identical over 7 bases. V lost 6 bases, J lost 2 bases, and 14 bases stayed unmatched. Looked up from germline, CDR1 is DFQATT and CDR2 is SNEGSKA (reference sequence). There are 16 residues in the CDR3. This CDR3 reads CSATVGTALNTDTQYF. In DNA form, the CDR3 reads TGCAGTGCCACCGTCGGGACAGCCCTAAACACAGATACGCAGTATTTT.

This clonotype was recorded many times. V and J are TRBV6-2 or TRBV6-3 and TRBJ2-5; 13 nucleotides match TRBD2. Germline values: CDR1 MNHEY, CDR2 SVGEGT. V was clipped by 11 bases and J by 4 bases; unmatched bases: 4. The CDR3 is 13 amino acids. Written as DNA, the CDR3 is TGTGCCGGAAGACTAGCGGGAGGAGAGACCCAGTACTTC. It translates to CAGRLAGGETQYF.

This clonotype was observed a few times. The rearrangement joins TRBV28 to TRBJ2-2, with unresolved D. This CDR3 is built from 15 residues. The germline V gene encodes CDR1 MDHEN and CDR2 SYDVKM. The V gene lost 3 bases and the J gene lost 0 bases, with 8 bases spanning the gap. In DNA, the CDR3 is TGTGCCAGCAGTTTGGCACCTACGAACACCGGGGAGCTGTTTTTT. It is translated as CASSLAPTNTGELFF. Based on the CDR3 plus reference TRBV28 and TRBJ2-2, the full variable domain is DVKVTQSSRYLVKRTGEKVFLECVQDMDHENMFWYRQDPGLGLRLIYFSYDVKMKEKGDIPEGYSVSREKKERFSLILESASTNQTSMYLCASSLAPTNTGELFFGEGSRLTVL.

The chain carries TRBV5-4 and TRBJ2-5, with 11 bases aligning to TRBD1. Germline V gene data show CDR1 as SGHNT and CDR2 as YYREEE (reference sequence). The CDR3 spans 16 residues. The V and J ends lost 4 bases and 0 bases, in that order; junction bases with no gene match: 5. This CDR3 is CASSRDRGTYQETQYF. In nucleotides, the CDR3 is TGTGCCAGCAGCAGGGACAGGGGGACCTACCAAGAGACCCAGTACTTC.

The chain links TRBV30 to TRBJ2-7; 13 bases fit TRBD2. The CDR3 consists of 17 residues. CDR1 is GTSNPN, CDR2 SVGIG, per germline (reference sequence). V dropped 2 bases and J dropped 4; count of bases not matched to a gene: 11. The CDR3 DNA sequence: TGTGCCTGGAGTCCCGGACTAGCGGGAGCTTTAGGGTACGAGCAGTACTTC. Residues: CAWSPGLAGALGYEQYF.